This T cell receptor (beta chain) stems from a study of shared clonotypes between healthy human individuals. Turning to the study itself: CD4 naive and memory got three plates each, CD8 naive two, CD8 memory one.

This CDR3 is built from 11 residues. Germline CDR1 and CDR2: SQVTM and ANQGSEA. Trimming took off 5 bases at V and 2 bases at J, with 6 bases between the two ends. Some clones are missing from TCRdb's copy, which holds only in-frame ones; the method was immunoSEQ multiplex PCR. The sample has about 1,900,000 clones, approximately 94% seen once. The naive CD8 fraction comprised CD45RO-negative cells positively selected for CCR7 and excluded terminally differentiated effector memory CD45RA+ cells. General study results and limits: The sharing of around 5% of naive CD4 clonotypes was seen across a handful of donors. Non-shared clonotypes had lower generation probabilities than clonotypes shared by all four sorted-subset donors.

For this clone: Its antigen is unknown.

Sample: naive CD8+ T cells sorted from blood. The sequence came from a man between 18 and 29 years old in good health. This sequence joins TRBV29-1 and TRBJ1-2, with unresolved D. CDR3 loop: CSVPINYGYTF. CDR3 coding DNA: TGCAGCGTTCCCATAAACTATGGCTACACCTTC.